These 26 T cell receptor beta chains were all obtained from the same sample, sequenced in a study of identifying expanded T cells in peripheral blood (dated by TCRdb to between 2018 and 2021). Library preparation was by the immunoSEQ multiplex PCR assay. TCRdb's version of the immuneACCESS table is confined to in-frame rearrangements and falls short of the full clone set. An unresolved V gene accounts for under half of the shortfall where checked; the remainder is of unknown origin. Counted in this sample were some 75,000 clones; 75% to 90% of them appeared once. The ten largest make up around 3% of the sample. Sample: blood. The receptors were gathered from a person aged 18-70 years in good health.

CDR3 sequence: CASNPGGFASGYTF. CDR3 in DNA: TGTGCCAGCAACCCCGGGGGTTTTGCTTCTGGCTACACCTTC. The chain couples TRBV6-5 to TRBJ1-2, with D possibly TRBD1 on 5 matching bases. Per germline, CDR1 MNHEY and CDR2 SVGAGI. Deletions cut 7 bases from V and 7 bases from J, with 19 bases between. This CDR3 has 14 residues.

In its sample, this clone was seen once. This CDR3 is CASSKSGALVGGELEQFF. DNA for the CDR3: TGTGCCAGCAGCAAAAGCGGCGCCCTGGTCGGGGGAGAGCTTGAGCAGTTCTTC. This chain uses TRBV21-1 with TRBJ2-1; the table's D call, TRBD2, has no DNA check behind it. TRBV21-1 is assigned pseudogene status. This CDR3 spans 18 amino acids.

The CDR3 reads CASKIEETQYF. CDR3 coding DNA: TGTGCCAGCAAGATAGAAGAGACCCAGTACTTC. This chain joins TRBV6-1 and TRBJ2-5; no clear D gene. The CDR3 is 11 residues long. CDR1 is MNHNS and CDR2 is SASEGT in the germline V gene. Trimming shortened V by 7 bases and J by 3 bases, and 6 bases separated the two germline ends.

This chain links TRBV11-2 with TRBJ2-1; D is tentatively TRBD1 or TRBD2 (5 bases each). Germline V gives CDR1 SGHAT, CDR2 FQNNGV. V lost 5 bases to trimming and J lost 4 bases, with 18 bases between them. This CDR3 is built from 16 residues. The CDR3 reads CASSPRDAGLYNEQFF. CDR3 DNA: TGTGCCAGCAGCCCCCGGGACGCCGGACTTTACAATGAGCAGTTCTTC.

The V gene is TRBV7-9, the J gene TRBJ1-4; D not resolved. CDR3 size: 13 residues. Germline CDR1 is SEHNR and CDR2 is FQNEAQ (reference sequence). V shed 4 bases and J shed 8 bases, with 11 bases lying between them. CDR3 sequence (DNA): TGTGCCAGCAGCTCCCCCTCGCAGGAAAAACTGTTTTTT. It encodes CASSSPSQEKLFF. The variable domain in full, completed from reference TRBV7-9 and TRBJ1-4, reads DTGVSQNPRHKITKRGQNVTFRCDPISEHNRLYWYRQTLGQGPEFLTYFQNEAQLEKSRLLSDRFSAERPKGSFSTLEIQRTEQGDSAMYLCASSSPSQEKLFFGSGTQLSVL.

The sample holds a few counts of this clone. The V call is TRBV28, the J call TRBJ1-2, with 8 nucleotides matching TRBD1. The CDR3 has 13 residues. Germline CDR1 and CDR2: MDHEN and SYDVKM. The V segment lost 6 bases and the J segment 8 bases; nucleotides outside the gene matches: 8. CDR3 nucleotide sequence: TGTGCCAGCAGCCCAGGGGGCGTGGGGGGCTACACCTTC. Amino acids: CASSPGGVGGYTF.

J is TRBJ1-2 and V is TRBV7-7, with 9 positions matching TRBD1. CDR1 is SSHAT and CDR2 is FNYEAQ in the germline V gene (reference sequence). The CDR3 spans 14 residues. The V gene end was trimmed by 10 bases and the J gene end by 5 bases; junction bases not matched to a gene: 11. This CDR3 is CANPHRDREYGYTF. In DNA form, the CDR3 reads TGTGCCAACCCACACCGGGACAGGGAGTATGGCTACACCTTC.

The chain uses TRBV19 and TRBJ2-2, with 9 bases identical to TRBD1. Germline V gene sequence: CDR1 LNHDA, CDR2 SQIVND (reference sequence). The CDR3 loop spans 14 amino acids. Trimming removed 5 bases from V and 5 bases from J; junction bases left unmatched: 3. The CDR3 DNA reads TGTGCCAGTAGTTGGGACAGGGAGACCGGGGAGCTGTTTTTT. This gives the protein CASSWDRETGELFF.

The chain is built from TRBV11-2 and TRBJ2-7; the D gene is possibly TRBD1 (6 bases). Germline lookup yields CDR1 SGHAT and CDR2 FQNNGV. Trimming took off 5 bases at V and 0 bases at J, with 14 bases between the two ends. CDR3 length: 15 amino acids. This chain's CDR3 is CASSNRDTSSYEQYF. The CDR3 nucleotides read TGTGCCAGCAGCAACCGGGACACAAGCTCCTACGAGCAGTACTTC. Filled out from reference TRBV11-2 and TRBJ2-7, the complete variable domain reads EAGVAQSPRYKIIEKRQSVAFWCNPISGHATLYWYQQILGQGPKLLIQFQNNGVVDDSQLPKDRFSAERLKGVDSTLKIQPAKLEDSAVYLCASSNRDTSSYEQYFGPGTRLTVT.

This clone was counted between two and nine times. This sequence joins TRBV28 and TRBJ1-1; D perhaps matches TRBD1 (5 bases). Germline assignment: CDR1 MDHEN and CDR2 SYDVKM. CDR3 length: 16 amino acids. V was pared by 4 bases and J by 5 bases, with 20 bases between. CDR3 sequence reads: CASSSISVLWGTEAFF. In DNA, the CDR3 is TGTGCCAGCAGTTCCATATCGGTCCTATGGGGGACTGAAGCTTTCTTT.

This CDR3 is CASSLGTGPSYEQYF. CDR3 nucleotides: TGTGCCAGCAGCCTGGGGACAGGGCCCTCCTACGAGCAGTACTTC. The chain uses TRBV11-1 and TRBJ2-7, with TRBD1 matching over 9 bases. The V segment lost 5 bases and the J segment 0 bases; nucleotides outside the gene matches: 5. The V gene's germline CDR1 is SGHAT and CDR2 FQDESV (reference sequence). CDR3 length: 15 amino acids.

The chain is built from TRBV9 and TRBJ2-3; 8 nucleotides agree with TRBD2. The germline gives CDR1 SGDLS, CDR2 YYNGEE. Unmatched junction bases numbered 6, after V lost 4 bases and J lost 2 bases. This CDR3 region has 15 residues. The CDR3 region has the DNA TGTGCCAGCAGCTTTACTAGCGGATCCACAGATACGCAGTATTTT. Its translation is CASSFTSGSTDTQYF.

The chain recombines TRBV12-5 with TRBJ2-5; D is unclear. Judging by the DNA end, TRBJ2-7 fits better; the J call may be wrong. The CDR3 runs 12 residues. Per the germline V gene, CDR1 is LGHNT and CDR2 is FRNRAP. The CDR3 DNA sequence: TGTGCTAGTGGTTTGGATCCTTACGAGCAGTACTTC. Its translation is CASGLDPYEQYF.

The CDR3 nucleotides read TGCGCCAGCAGCTTGGCGACCTCGAGCTATGGCTACACCTTC. It translates to CASSLATSSYGYTF. The V call is TRBV5-1, the J call TRBJ1-2; D not certain. The V gene lost 0 bases and the J gene lost 4 bases, with 10 bases spanning the gap. CDR1 and CDR2 from the germline V gene are SGHRS and YFSETQ. The CDR3 totals 14 residues.

The chain employs TRBV5-6 and TRBJ1-2, with D uncertain. CDR1 and CDR2 from the germline V gene are SGHDT and YYEEEE. Trimming stripped 4 bases from V and 2 bases from J, with 15 bases between. The CDR3 has 15 residues. The CDR3 reads CASSTNTAGNYGYTF. CDR3 DNA: TGTGCCAGCAGCACCAATACCGCGGGGAACTATGGCTACACCTTC.

This chain uses TRBV6-6 with TRBJ1-2; TRBD1 is a possible D gene (5 bases). V lost 8 bases and J 2 bases, leaving 15 bases between the germline ends. Per the germline V gene, CDR1 is MNHNY and CDR2 is SVGAGI (reference sequence). This CDR3 has 14 amino acids. CDR3 amino acids: CASRLEGQNYGYTF. DNA for the CDR3: TGTGCCAGCCGGCTGGAGGGGCAGAACTATGGCTACACCTTC.

The chain combines TRBV10-2 with TRBJ1-1; no definite D call. The CDR3 is 14 residues long. Germline V CDR1 and CDR2: WSHSY, SAAADI. V lost 0 bases to trimming and J lost 0 bases, with 5 bases between them. CDR3 coding DNA: TGCGCCAGCAGTGAGTCTACAGTGAACACTGAAGCTTTCTTT. Protein sequence: CASSESTVNTEAFF.

The chain joins TRBV29-1 to TRBJ2-3, with 11 bases that match TRBD2. CDR1 is SQVTM and CDR2 is ANQGSEA in the germline V gene. With V trimmed by 0 bases and J by 2 bases, 4 bases remained unmatched. This CDR3 has 16 residues. This chain's CDR3 is CSVEDWGLAATDTQYF. The CDR3 DNA follows: TGCAGCGTTGAAGATTGGGGACTAGCGGCCACAGATACGCAGTATTTT.

The chain uses TRBV18 and TRBJ1-2, with a possible D match to TRBD1 (6 bases). Germline CDR1 and CDR2: KGHSH and LQKENI. Deletions cut 3 bases from V and 6 bases from J, with 17 bases between. This CDR3 region has 15 residues. The CDR3 coding sequence is TGTGCCAGCTCACCCGACGGAACAGGGATCGATGGCTACACCTTC. The encoded protein is CASSPDGTGIDGYTF.

This rearrangement joins TRBV12-2 to TRBJ2-7. TRBV12-2 is given as a pseudogene. The CDR3 is 16 amino acids. The CDR3 DNA follows: TGTGCAAGTCGCTTAAAGGGACGGAGGAGAACCTACGAGCAGTACTTC. Its protein is CASRLKGRRRTYEQYF.

The sample holds one count of this clone. The chain links TRBV7-9 to TRBJ1-1; 10 bases match TRBD1. J gave up 5 bases and V 4 bases, and 1 base lay outside the gene matches. From germline, CDR1 is SEHNR and CDR2 FQNEAQ (reference sequence). The CDR3 has 13 amino acids. CDR3 sequence (DNA): TGTGCCAGCAGCTGGGGACAGGGGACTGAAGCTTTCTTT. This encodes CASSWGQGTEAFF.

J is TRBJ2-1 and V is TRBV27, with 8 bases matching TRBD2. Unmatched junction bases numbered 5, after V lost 5 bases and J lost 2 bases. The CDR3 has 15 amino acids. Germline V gene lookup returns CDR1 MNHEY and CDR2 SMNVEV (reference sequence). CDR3 nucleotide sequence: TGTGCCAGCAGTAAAAGCGGGAGAGCCTACAATGAGCAGTTCTTC. Translation: CASSKSGRAYNEQFF.

The chain joins TRBV11-2 to TRBJ2-1; a weak D match, TRBD1 (6 bases). The length of the CDR3 is 16 residues. The ends were cut back, 6 bases at V and 0 bases at J, with 15 bases in the middle. Germline CDR1 and CDR2: SGHAT and FQNNGV. CDR3 nucleotide sequence: TGTGCCAGCAGTTCGACAGGTCCTGGCTCCTACAATGAGCAGTTCTTC. It specifies CASSSTGPGSYNEQFF.

The CDR3 bases are TGTGCCAGCAGCGTATTCAGAGGGGATGGATCAAATCTCACCATATATTTT. Translation gives CASSVFRGDGSNLTIYF. The genes are TRBV9 and TRBJ1-3; D possibly corresponds to TRBD1 (5 bases). CDR3 length: 17 amino acids. The V end lost 1 base, the J end lost 9 bases, and 23 bases lay between the germline ends. Per the germline V gene, CDR1 is SGDLS and CDR2 is YYNGEE.

The rearrangement links TRBV6-6 to TRBJ2-3; 10 bases align to TRBD2. Germline V gene sequence: CDR1 MNHNY, CDR2 SVGAGI (reference sequence). The CDR3 is made up of 14 amino acids. The trim removed 6 bases at V and 6 bases at J, leaving 6 bases unmatched. The CDR3 spells CASRASGGADTQYF. DNA for the CDR3: TGTGCCAGCAGGGCAAGCGGGGGGGCGGATACGCAGTATTTT.

This chain connects TRBV15 to TRBJ1-5; no firm D call. V shed 1 base and J shed 5 bases, with 9 bases lying between them. CDR1 and CDR2 from the germline V gene are LNHNV and YYDKDF (reference sequence). The CDR3 consists of 14 residues. The CDR3 DNA reads as TGTGCCACCAGCAGAGGACGCTCCGATCAGCCCCAGCATTTT. The encoded protein is CATSRGRSDQPQHF.